This TCR beta chain came from a study of vaccination and CD4 T cells after COVID-19. In the study overall: The control cultures got either a CEFX pool, an HIV-1 Nef pool, or no peptide at all. Overall study results and limits: Convalescent patients were relatively few, and early post-infection timepoints were missing.

The Oncomine TCR Beta short-read assay was applied to DNA of cultured CD4+ T cells. The template was genomic DNA from cultured CD4+ T cells. TCRdb reprocessed the PCR reads with MiXCR, giving one entry per CDR3 protein. The profile shows some 14,000 distinct CDR3 sequences, 35% of them singletons. The V gene's germline CDR1 is DFQATT and CDR2 SNEGSKA (reference sequence). V lost 0 bases, J lost 9 bases, and 7 bases stayed unmatched. The CDR3 consists of 14 residues. As to treatment: 10-day PBMC culture with coronavirus spike peptide pools or control peptides (ViraFEST assay). Before TCRs were sequenced, ViraFEST expanded antigen-specific T cells with peptide pools. On this clonotype itself: The antigen is undetermined.

The chain couples TRBV20-1 to TRBJ2-1; 8 bases are a match to TRBD2. Source material: CD4+ T cells from blood, cultured in vitro. This receptor was obtained from a human donor who had recovered from COVID-19. CDR3 sequence (DNA): TGCAGTGCTAGAGAGCCAGCGGGAGTGACTGAGCAGTTCTTC. Protein sequence: CSAREPAGVTEQFF.